Listed here is a single TCR beta chain. Its antigen is unknown. Other DNA sequences in this sample translate to the same CDR3. These data originate in a study of cytomegalovirus exposure and HLA in healthy donors. Study-level results: Listed as cytomegalovirus-associated were over 150 TCR beta chains. High sensitivity and specificity were reportedly achieved when the classifier diagnosed cytomegalovirus status.

Using immunoSEQ multiplex PCR, the repertoire was profiled, and TCRdb retains in-frame clones only, with some absent. The data show roughly 310,000 clones, 88% seen once. This CDR3 is built from 16 residues. V shed 0 bases, J shed 0 bases, and the junction held 2 bases outside the gene matches. CDR1 and CDR2 from the germline V gene are SGHRS and YFSETQ. This sequence was found in a man younger than 45 in good health and CMV-seronegative. The genes are TRBV5-1 and TRBJ2-3, with 9 positions matching TRBD2. The sequenced sample consisted of PBMCs. CDR3 DNA: TGCGCCAGCAGCTTGGAGGCGGGGGGGAGCACAGATACGCAGTATTTT. The encoded protein is CASSLEAGGSTDTQYF.